Here is one TCR beta chain with its context. It has no known antigen specificity. Base quality data are lacking; no much larger clone is found one base away. The data belong to a study of shared clonotypes between healthy human individuals (dated by TCRdb to the early 2020s). Context from the whole study: Three men and a couple of women, aged 18 to 49 years, made up the cohort. For each donor, CD4 naive and CD4 memory were each run on three plates, CD8 naive on two plates, and CD8 memory on one plate. To estimate repertoire size and how much clonotype sharing occurs between individuals, the study deeply sequenced the blood TCR repertoires of several healthy adults. Different laboratories and diverse techniques were used to prepare libraries and sequence TCR repertoires, to increase sequencing depth and limit assay-specific biases. Each donor's leukapheresis produced roughly between roughly 0.85 and 9.5 billion PBMCs.

The donors were healthy, HIV-negative adults who had no recently reported acute infections or vaccinations. All donors were Caucasian adults living in Nashville, Tennessee, USA. CD4+ T cells were enriched through magnetic negative selection, after which naive cells were positively selected on CD45RA and the remaining negative fraction served as the memory subset. After blood collection by leukapheresis, PBMCs were isolated using Ficoll-Histopaque density gradient centrifugation and then cryopreserved in the vapor phase of liquid nitrogen. Analytical flow cytometry was used to check the purity and quantity of each magnetically sorted T cell population. Genomic DNA was isolated from every sorted fraction and measured by UV absorbance on a Nanodrop 2000c. Paper-wide results and their limitations: Higher generation probabilities were observed for clonotypes shared by all four sorted-subset donors than for non-shared clonotypes. Across a handful of donors, around 5.4% of naive CD4, roughly 3.5% of naive CD8, 2% to 2.5% of memory CD4, and under 0.45% of memory CD8 clonotypes were shared. The small number of donors limited the genetic and exposure-history diversity represented. Only blood was sampled, and tissue TCR repertoires likely differ from those in blood. Even with the large sequencing depth, rarefaction of the sorted-subset datasets indicated that sequencing was incomplete. Pairwise subsampling led to the expectation that sequencing depth would affect the degree of clonotype sharing among donors. Naive subsets generally had larger estimated clonotype richness than memory subsets did.

Using the deep immunoSEQ assay, TCR CDR3 regions were amplified from genomic DNA by multiplex PCR. For each cell subset, the extracted genomic DNA was distributed evenly across all wells of several immunoSEQ 96-well plates, and each plate served as one replicate. For sorted subsets, roughly 200 ng of genomic DNA, equivalent to roughly 33,000 T cell genomes, went into each replicate PCR. The purified libraries were quantified using a Qubit 3.0 fluorometer, sized with a Bioanalyzer 2100, and then quantified again using the KAPA Library Quantification kit. Every immunoSEQ 96-well plate was sequenced on a separate single-read 150-cycle Illumina NextSeq 550 flow cell. For the original study's pipeline: Because only junctional sequences without quality scores were contained in the immunoSEQ output, filtering matching that applied to full-length reads could not be performed. Sequences were annotated with PyIR, a Python wrapper for IgBLAST v1.9, using IMGT germline references to assign V/J genes and CDR3. Reads were removed for weak V/J assignments (E-value above 1e-6), missing CDR3, stop codons, out-of-frame junctions, or ambiguous translated residues. V3J clonotypes were defined as sequences sharing the same inferred V gene, J gene, and CDR3 amino acid sequence. The percentage overlap between two repertoires was calculated by dividing the number of shared unique clonotypes by the size of the smaller repertoire. Repertoire richness was assessed with RTK rarefaction, the Chao1 estimator, and Recon v2.1 estimates of unobserved clonotypes. OLGA was used to compute generation probabilities for all TCRbeta clonotypes that the gDNA method yielded from a handful of donors. What TCRdb holds here is the immuneACCESS table cut down to in-frame rearrangements. Part of the clones is not present; checked against another copy, under half of the missing clones reflect an unresolved V gene, and the others are unexplained. V and J calls and clone size are as listed in that table; D and trimming were resolved from the DNA. This sample comprises under 600,000 clones, 90% to 96% of them detected only once. Around 0.067% of the sample rests with the top ten.

The sequenced sample consisted of naive CD4+ T cells sorted from blood. The cell subset or site label for this specimen denotes: CD45RA+ positively selected. The origin of this receptor is a woman in her twenties or thirties in good health.

The DNA sequence reads TGTGCCAGCAGTGAGACTAACACCGGGGAGCTGTTTTTT. This is translated as CASSETNTGELFF. Recombination linked TRBV6-1 to TRBJ2-2, with no reliable assignment of the D segment. The V and J ends are trimmed by 3 bases and 2 bases, leaving 4 bases between them. CDR1 MNHNS and CDR2 SASEGT were looked up in the germline V gene. Its CDR3 holds 13 amino acids, cysteine through phenylalanine. CDR3 DNA is the only sequence kept; it has 39 bases, read in frame from the first base.